The subject of this entry is one TCR beta chain. TCRdb's copy holds only in-frame clones and misses some; the assay was immunoSEQ multiplex PCR. The sample includes about 200,000 clones, approximately 80% of them seen just once. V lost 4 bases to trimming and J lost 5 bases, with 8 bases between them. The germline gives CDR1 SGHRS, CDR2 YFSETQ. The length of the CDR3 is 12 residues. The record originates from a study of blood T cell repertoires in COVID-19. V usage is TRBV5-1 and J usage is TRBJ2-3; D is undetermined. The sequencing input was PBMCs or T cells enriched from blood (not recorded which). The TCR comes from a woman aged 40 to 50 with acute COVID-19. The CDR3 region has the DNA TGCGCCAGCAGCCGGTCTGGAGATACGCAGTATTTT. Translation gives CASSRSGDTQYF.